A selection of T cell receptor beta chains follows, all from one sample in a study of control samples from healthy donors and cancer patients. Here immunoSEQ multiplex PCR was the method, and the copy in TCRdb shows in-frame clones only, minus some. The data hold roughly 220,000 clones, with around 94% observed a single time. The specimen sequenced was blood. Every receptor here comes from a man aged 45 to 65 in good health. Each CDR3 is given with its conserved first and last residue. A D gene is named only where the DNA matches it firmly. Size values are once, few and many counts, or a class for expanded clones, and some rows have none.

TRBJ1-5,NA,NA,TRBV6-5,TGTGCAAGCGGACACCCGAGGAATCAGCCCCAGCATTTT,CASGHPRNQPQHF
TRBJ1-1,NA,once,TRBV28,TGTGCCAGCAGCCCCTCAAGGGGTGGGACTGAAGCTTTCTTT,CASSPSRGGTEAFF
TRBJ1-4,NA,NA,TRBV2,TGTGCCAGCATCGACGATAATGAAAAACTGTTTTTT,CASIDDNEKLFF
TRBJ1-1,NA,NA,TRBV7-9,TGTGCCAGCAGCTTAGCGCAAGGCAGCGGGACGTCAGCTTTCTTT,CASSLAQGSGTSAFF
TRBJ2-2,NA,NA,TRBV25-1,TGTGCCAGCAGTGAATCGGTGACAGCGAACACCGGGGAGCTGTTTTTT,CASSESVTANTGELFF
TRBJ2-1,NA,NA,TRBV19,TGTGCCAGTAGTATCAACGGGAATTACAATGAGCAGTTCTTC,CASSINGNYNEQFF
TRBJ2-7,NA,NA,TRBV3-1/TRBV3-2,TGTGCCAGCAGCCAGGGGGTCGGAGGCGAGCAGTACTTC,CASSQGVGGEQYF
TRBJ2-3,TRBD2,NA,TRBV5-1,TGCGCCAGCAGCTTCCTTAGCGGGACCACAGATACGCAGTATTTT,CASSFLSGTTDTQYF
TRBJ1-5,NA,NA,TRBV7-8,TGTGCCAGCTCCCGGGACGTCAATCAGCCCCAGCATTTT,CASSRDVNQPQHF
TRBJ2-6,NA,once,TRBV7-3,TGTGCCAGCAGCCCTAGCTCTGGGGCCAACGTCCTGACTTTC,CASSPSSGANVLTF
TRBJ2-5,NA,NA,TRBV5-1,TGCGCCAGCAGCTTGGACTTGGAGACCCAGTACTTC,CASSLDLETQYF
TRBJ1-2,NA,once,TRBV9,TGTGCCAGCAGCGTGAACACTCAGGGAGATTATGGCTACACCTTC,CASSVNTQGDYGYTF
TRBJ1-2,NA,NA,TRBV4-1,TGCGCCAGCAGCCCCCGGGACCGGACTACCTCTAACTATGGCTACACCTTC,CASSPRDRTTSNYGYTF
TRBJ2-7,NA,NA,TRBV28,TGTGCCAGCAGTTCTCGGGACCTGGTCTACTTC,CASSSRDLVYF
TRBJ1-1,NA,NA,TRBV10-3,TGTGCCATCAGTGAGTCGACGGGCCTTAACACTGAAGCTTTCTTT,CAISESTGLNTEAFF
TRBJ1-4,NA,NA,TRBV28,TGTGCCAGCAGTTTGGTCGGGGGCCAAAGCGAAAAACTGTTTTTT,CASSLVGGQSEKLFF
TRBJ1-1,NA,NA,TRBV24-1,TGTGCCACCAGTGTCAGTGGGAGAGCTTTCTTT,CATSVSGRAFF
TRBJ1-5,TRBD1,NA,TRBV20-1,TGCAGTGCTAGTGGGACAGGGAACAATCAGCCCCAGCATTTT,CSASGTGNNQPQHF
TRBJ2-2,TRBD2,once,TRBV27,TGTGCCAGCAGGTTGGCGGGGGGGACCGGGGAGCTGTTTTTT,CASRLAGGTGELFF
TRBJ2-5,TRBD1,NA,TRBV18,TGTGCCAGCTCATCTATATTTGGGACAGGGGAAAAAGAGACCCAGTACTTC,CASSSIFGTGEKETQYF
TRBJ2-3,TRBD2,NA,TRBV3-1/TRBV3-2,TGTGCCAGCAGCCTAGCGGGGGGGGCAGATACGCAGTATTTT,CASSLAGGADTQYF
TRBJ1-3,NA,NA,TRBV4-2,TGTGCCAGCAGCCAGGTACAGGCCTACCTAGCTGGAAACACCATATATTTT,CASSQVQAYLAGNTIYF
TRBJ2-2,NA,NA,TRBV6-1,TGTGCCAGCATTGGAGCCAAGGGGGTGAACACCGGGGAGCTGTTTTTT,CASIGAKGVNTGELFF
TRBJ1-2,TRBD1,NA,TRBV9,TGTGCCAGCAGCCCTGGGGATCAGGGGGCGTATGGCTACACCTTC,CASSPGDQGAYGYTF
TRBJ1-6,NA,NA,TRBV7-9,TGTGCCAGCAGCTCCTGGACAGATAATTCACCCCTCCACTTT,CASSSWTDNSPLHF
TRBJ1-2,NA,NA,TRBV5-4,TGTGCCATCTCGCTAGACAACTATGGCTACACCTTC,CAISLDNYGYTF
TRBJ2-1,NA,NA,TRBV14,TGTGCCAGCAGCCAGGTTGGGGGGCCGCTCCCCAATGAGCAGTTCTTC,CASSQVGGPLPNEQFF
TRBJ2-5,NA,NA,TRBV2,TGTGCCAGCAGTGAACCGGGGCGGCAAGAGACCCAGTACTTC,CASSEPGRQETQYF
TRBJ2-7,TRBD2,NA,TRBV15,TGTGCCACCAGCAGAGCGGGGGGGTTGGATGGGGACTACGAGCAGTACTTC,CATSRAGGLDGDYEQYF
TRBJ2-7,TRBD1,NA,TRBV2,TGTGCCAGCAGTAGGACAGGGATTACCTACGAGCAGTACTTC,CASSRTGITYEQYF
TRBJ2-1,NA,NA,TRBV9,TGTGCCAGCAGCACCTCCGGGACATACTACAATGAGCAGTTCTTC,CASSTSGTYYNEQFF
TRBJ2-1,NA,NA,TRBV5-4,TGTGCCAGCAGCTTGGAGACGGGTTTGGCTTTGGATGAGCAGTTCTTC,CASSLETGLALDEQFF
TRBJ2-2,NA,NA,TRBV30,TGTGCCTGCCGGAGACAACGTACCACCGGGGAGCTGTTTTTT,CACRRQRTTGELFF
TRBJ1-1,NA,NA,TRBV19,TGTGCCAGTAGTCCTGAGCCGGGTATCACTGAAGCTTTCTTT,CASSPEPGITEAFF
TRBJ1-1,NA,NA,TRBV2,TGTGCCAGCAGTGAAGAGGCCAACACTGAAGCTTTCTTT,CASSEEANTEAFF
TRBJ1-2,NA,NA,TRBV28,TGTGCCAGCAGTTTATTGTTTCGTGGCAAAGACTATGGCTACACCTTC,CASSLLFRGKDYGYTF
TRBJ2-2,NA,few,TRBV28,TGTGCCAGCACCATTAGCCGTACCGGGGAGCTGTTTTTT,CASTISRTGELFF
TRBJ1-2,NA,few,TRBV28,TGTGCCAGCAGCTTGAAAAGGCCCTATGGCTACACCTTC,CASSLKRPYGYTF
TRBJ1-1,NA,NA,TRBV19,TGTGCCAGTAGTAAGCTGGGGTACACTGAAGCTTTCTTT,CASSKLGYTEAFF
TRBJ2-4,TRBD1,NA,TRBV7-2,TGTGCCAGCAGCCCCACCCGACAGGGAAACATTCAGTACTTC,CASSPTRQGNIQYF
TRBJ2-2,NA,NA,TRBV3-1/TRBV3-2,TGTGCCAGCAGCCAAGATTTTTTTGAGAGTCCCAACACCGGGGAGCTGTTTTTT,CASSQDFFESPNTGELFF
TRBJ1-2,NA,NA,TRBV5-1,TGCGCCAGCAGCTTCGGCGGGAACTATGGCTACACCTTC,CASSFGGNYGYTF
TRBJ1-6,NA,NA,TRBV9,TGTGCCAGCAGCGTAAGGGAGGACAGTAATTCACCCCTCCACTTT,CASSVREDSNSPLHF
TRBJ2-5,NA,NA,TRBV28,TGTGCCAGCAGTTTAAGGGACGGGGGGCTGACCCAGTACTTC,CASSLRDGGLTQYF
TRBJ1-6,TRBD1,NA,TRBV5-1,TGCGCCAGCAGCTTGCTCGGGACAGGGAATTCACCCCTCCACTTT,CASSLLGTGNSPLHF
TRBJ2-3,NA,NA,TRBV7-8,TGTGCCAGCAGCTTATCTTTCGCAGATACGCAGTATTTT,CASSLSFADTQYF
TRBJ1-5,TRBD1,NA,TRBV5-1,TGCGCCAGCAGCTTGACAGGGGTCCGCAATCAGCCCCAGCATTTT,CASSLTGVRNQPQHF
TRBJ1-3,NA,NA,TRBV5-1,TGCGCCAGCACGGTAGCAGGGCCCAACTCTGGAAACACCATATATTTT,CASTVAGPNSGNTIYF
TRBJ2-5,TRBD2,NA,TRBV11-2,TGTGCCAGCAGCTTTAGCGGGGGGACCTTCCAAGAGACCCAGTACTTC,CASSFSGGTFQETQYF
TRBJ1-3,NA,NA,TRBV6-5,TGTGCCAGCAGCGGACGGCTACCCTCTGGAAACACCATATATTTT,CASSGRLPSGNTIYF
TRBJ2-3,TRBD2,NA,TRBV10-1,TGCGCCAGCAGTGACCCAGCGGGGGTGGGAAATACGCAGTATTTT,CASSDPAGVGNTQYF
TRBJ1-4,NA,NA,TRBV12-3/TRBV12-4,TGTGCCAGCAGACCTTCAGAAGTAGAAAAACTGTTTTTT,CASRPSEVEKLFF
TRBJ2-5,TRBD1,NA,TRBV28,TGTGCCAGCAGTTTCTTCAGGGGGCAAGAGACCCAGTACTTC,CASSFFRGQETQYF
TRBJ1-5,TRBD1,NA,TRBV7-9,TGTGCCAGCAGCCCCGCTGACAGGGGTAATCAGCCCCAGCATTTT,CASSPADRGNQPQHF
TRBJ2-5,NA,NA,TRBV5-1,TGCGCCAGCAGCTTGAGGGGAATCAAAGAGACCCAGTACTTC,CASSLRGIKETQYF
TRBJ1-6,NA,NA,TRBV5-8,TGTGCCAGCAGCCGTGGACAGTTTAATTCACCCCTCCACTTT,CASSRGQFNSPLHF
TRBJ1-1,NA,NA,TRBV28,TGTGCCAGCAGCCCTAGGAGACCCGGTATGACTGAAGCTTTCTTT,CASSPRRPGMTEAFF
TRBJ1-4,NA,NA,TRBV5-1,TGCGCCAGCAGCATAGGACCCTACGGGGAAAAACTGTTTTTT,CASSIGPYGEKLFF
TRBJ1-3,NA,NA,TRBV6-5,TGTGCCAGCAGTTCCCGGGGAGCAGCTGGAAACACCATATATTTT,CASSSRGAAGNTIYF